This TCR beta chain was sequenced for a study of brain T cells in children with intractable seizures. A word on this clone: Antigen specificity is unknown.

Sequencing was limited to surgery cases with top T cell transcript signatures in brain tissue. At least one anti-epileptic drug was given before surgery. Study outcomes and limitations: Clones missing pre-surgery may reflect undersampling of that blood sample.

Losses at the gene ends were 0 bases for V and 3 bases for J; bases not matched to a gene: 5. Germline assignment: CDR1 MNHEY and CDR2 SVGAGI. This CDR3 is 15 amino acids long. TCRdb's table, derived via immunoSEQ multiplex PCR, lists solely in-frame clones and lacks some. Of fewer than 85,000 clones listed, just over 90% are singletons. The source is a boy in the first two years of life with tuberous sclerosis and intractable seizures. The V call is TRBV6-5, the J call TRBJ2-7; 7 nucleotides agree with TRBD2. The sequencing here drew on peripheral blood, taken at surgery. In DNA form, the CDR3 reads TGTGCCAGCAGTTACTCGCCTAGCGGCCACTACGAGCAGTACTTC. Protein product: CASSYSPSGHYEQYF.